This T cell receptor (beta chain) is from a study of OX40 agonist ivuxolimab in advanced cancers. Study-level information: In three patients, partial responses were observed, one with hepatocellular carcinoma and two with cutaneous melanoma.

TCRdb's copy holds only in-frame clones and misses some; the assay was immunoSEQ multiplex PCR. This table has tens of thousands of clones, 77% appearing once. Study-wide points: CD4+ and CD8+ blood T cells expanded clonally by week 6 at 0.1 to 3.0 mg/kg. Mean expanded clone counts were higher in CD8+ than CD4+ T cells. Some of the nonresponding patients also showed low levels of normalized T-cell clonal expansion.

The CDR3 is made up of 14 amino acids. Germline CDR1 and CDR2: SEHNR and FQNEAQ (reference sequence). Trimming left V 5 bases short and J 2 bases short, with 10 bases between. Remarks on this clone: Its antigen is undetermined.

Sequencing was performed on CD4+ or CD8+ T cells sorted from blood, taken in a trial of the OX40 agonist ivuxolimab. This receptor was identified in an adult with an advanced solid tumor such as melanoma, head and neck, liver or kidney cancer. This chain uses TRBV7-9 with TRBJ1-3; tentative D call: TRBD1 (5 bases). The CDR3 spells CASSPTGAGNTIYF. CDR3 DNA sequence: TGTGCCAGCAGCCCAACAGGTGCTGGAAACACCATATATTTT. The variable domain in full, completed from reference TRBV7-9 and TRBJ1-3, reads DTGVSQNPRHKITKRGQNVTFRCDPISEHNRLYWYRQTLGQGPEFLTYFQNEAQLEKSRLLSDRFSAERPKGSFSTLEIQRTEQGDSAMYLCASSPTGAGNTIYFGEGSWLTVV.